Below are 8 T cell receptor beta chains sequenced from a single sample in a study of T cell clonotyping in hematopoietic cell transplantation. Measured with immunoSEQ multiplex PCR; TCRdb has only the in-frame clones, and not every one. The sample carries 5,500 to 8,500 clones, roughly 96% recorded once. The specimen was PBMCs, collected 30 days after allogeneic stem cell transplant. These receptors all stem from a male patient aged 40-50 years who had an allogeneic stem cell transplant from a related donor, so the T cells may come from the graft donor. Some clones in this sample may be carry-over from other donors' samples.

Points on this clone: One end of the junction fails to match germline, which may point to a read error. This rearrangement joins TRBV7-7 to TRBJ2-5; D tentatively fits TRBD1 or TRBD2 (6 bases each). The CDR3 extends over 16 amino acids. Germline V CDR1 and CDR2: SSHAT, FNYEAQ (reference sequence). CDR3 protein: CASSTGRLFFQETQYF. CDR3 coding DNA: TGTGCTAGCAGCACAGGGAGGCTTTTTTTCCAAGAGACCCAGTACTTC.

The J gene is TRBJ1-1, the V gene TRBV30; no definite D call. The CDR3 has 10 residues. Looked up from germline, CDR1 is GTSNPN and CDR2 is SVGIG (reference sequence). CDR3 region: CATWEGAAFF. CDR3 DNA sequence: TGTGCAACTTGGGAGGGAGCAGCTTTCTTT.

The J gene is TRBJ1-1, the V gene TRBV6-5; 7 bases match TRBD1. In germline, CDR1 is MNHEY, CDR2 SVGAGI. J was trimmed by 0 bases and V by 6 bases; bases with no gene match: 7. The length of the CDR3 is 15 residues. CDR3 in DNA: TGTGCCAGCAGGGCAGGGGACAGTATGAACACTGAAGCTTTCTTT. Translated: CASRAGDSMNTEAFF.

The V call is TRBV19, the J call TRBJ2-7; 8 bases align to TRBD1. The CDR3 runs to 14 residues. Trimming cost V 4 bases and J 6 bases; bases outside gene matches: 8. CDR1 and CDR2 from the germline V gene are LNHDA and SQIVND (reference sequence). The CDR3 here is CASSTGGSSSEQYF. As DNA, the CDR3 is TGTGCCAGTAGTACAGGGGGCTCTTCTAGCGAGCAGTACTTC.

This chain connects TRBV5-1 to TRBJ2-1, with D unclear. In germline, CDR1 is SGHRS, CDR2 YFSETQ. V shed 2 bases and J shed 0 bases, with 9 bases lying between them. The CDR3 spans 15 residues. The CDR3 loop reads CASSFQMSSYNEQFF. Written as DNA, the CDR3 is TGCGCCAGCAGCTTCCAAATGAGCTCCTACAATGAGCAGTTCTTC. Using reference TRBV5-1 and TRBJ2-1 for the parts outside the CDR3, the full variable domain is KAGVTQTPRYLIKTRGQQVTLSCSPISGHRSVSWYQQTPGQGLQFLFEYFSETQRNKGNFPGRFSGRQFSNSRSEMNVSTLELGDSALYLCASSFQMSSYNEQFFGPGTRLTVL.

The chain employs TRBV29-1 and TRBJ1-2; perhaps TRBD1 as D (6 bases). The V gene lost 3 bases and the J gene lost 4 bases, with 15 bases spanning the gap. Germline V lookup: CDR1 SQVTM, CDR2 ANQGSEA. This CDR3 comprises 14 residues. CDR3 region: CSVEYGGTTYGYTF. The DNA of the CDR3 is TGCAGCGTTGAGTATGGAGGGACAACCTATGGCTACACCTTC.

The gene calls are TRBV7-2 and TRBJ2-7, with D unresolved. Trimming removed 3 bases at V and 3 bases at J, with 9 bases between. The CDR3 runs 13 residues. Germline CDR1 is SGHTA and CDR2 is FQGNSA. This CDR3 reads CASSLVRGYEQYF. In DNA form, the CDR3 reads TGTGCCAGCAGCTTGGTGCGTGGCTACGAGCAGTACTTC. Full variable domain (missing parts from reference TRBV7-2 and TRBJ2-7): GAGVSQSPSNKVTEKGKDVELRCDPISGHTALYWYRQSLGQGLEFLIYFQGNSAPDKSGLPSDRFSAERTGGSVSTLTIQRTQQEDSAVYLCASSLVRGYEQYFGPGTRLTVT.

The rearrangement joins TRBV9 to TRBJ2-2; D is unresolved. The CDR3 has 13 residues. The germline gives CDR1 SGDLS, CDR2 YYNGEE. V lost 0 bases, J lost 4 bases, and 4 bases lay in between. The CDR3 here is CASSVAVTGELFF. CDR3 DNA: TGTGCCAGCAGCGTAGCCGTCACCGGGGAGCTGTTTTTT.